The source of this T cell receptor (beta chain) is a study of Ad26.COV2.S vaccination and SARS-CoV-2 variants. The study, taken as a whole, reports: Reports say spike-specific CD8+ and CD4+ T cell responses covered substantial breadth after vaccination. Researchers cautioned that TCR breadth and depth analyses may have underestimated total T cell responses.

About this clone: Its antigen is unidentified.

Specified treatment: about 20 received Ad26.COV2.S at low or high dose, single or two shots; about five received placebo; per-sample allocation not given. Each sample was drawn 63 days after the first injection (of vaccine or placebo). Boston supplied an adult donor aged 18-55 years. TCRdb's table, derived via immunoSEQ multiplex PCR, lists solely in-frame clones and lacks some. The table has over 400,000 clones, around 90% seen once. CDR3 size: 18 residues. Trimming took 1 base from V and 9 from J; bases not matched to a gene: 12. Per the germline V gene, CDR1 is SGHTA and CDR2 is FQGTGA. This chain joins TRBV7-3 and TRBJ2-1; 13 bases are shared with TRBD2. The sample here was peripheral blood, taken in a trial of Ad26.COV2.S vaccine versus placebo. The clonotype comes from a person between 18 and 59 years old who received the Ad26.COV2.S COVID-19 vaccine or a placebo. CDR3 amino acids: CASSLKMRLAGGPAEQFF. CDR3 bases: TGTGCCAGCAGCTTAAAGATGAGACTAGCGGGAGGTCCGGCTGAGCAGTTCTTC. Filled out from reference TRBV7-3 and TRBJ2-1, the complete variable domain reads GAGVSQTPSNKVTEKGKYVELRCDPISGHTALYWYRQSLGQGPEFLIYFQGTGAADDSGLPNDRFFAVRPEGSVSTLKIQRTERGDSAVYLCASSLKMRLAGGPAEQFFGPGTRLTVL.